Below, one T cell receptor beta chain is given with its context. Its antigen is still unknown. Amplification of TCR beta CDR3 from genomic DNA used two-round multiplex PCR. Primers (each specific to one TRBV or TRBJ gene) were used in first-round PCR. TCRdb re-called the multiplex PCR reads through MiXCR, storing one row per CDR3 protein. This sample has 30,000 to 35,000 distinct CDR3 sequences, with approximately 30% found just once. The data derive from a study of prognosis after radiotherapy for stage I lung cancer. Study details: Between April 2018 and January 2019, patients with stage I non-small cell lung cancer were enrolled. General observations from the study: There was a fall in unique TCR clone counts after stereotactic body radiation therapy, median around 9,500 versus 6,500.

The CDR3 is 14 residues long. J gave up 4 bases and V 6 bases, and 5 bases lay outside the gene matches. The germline gives CDR1 KGHDR, CDR2 SFDVKD. The sequencing used PBMCs, collected before or after stereotactic body radiation therapy (not recorded which). V usage is TRBV24-1 and J usage is TRBJ1-2; 9 bases map to TRBD1. The source of this sequence is a donor at least 50 years old with non-small cell lung cancer. The CDR3 bases are TGTGCCACCAGTAGGACAGGGGAAGGCTATGGCTACACCTTC. This translates into CATSRTGEGYGYTF.